A single sample is the source of the 32 T cell receptor beta chains below, sequenced in a study of T cells in narcolepsy. Some clones are missing from TCRdb's copy, which holds only in-frame ones; the method was immunoSEQ multiplex PCR. Of fewer than 30,000 clones in the sample, roughly four fifths were seen once. Sequenced sample: CD45RA- memory CD4+ T cells from PBMCs. Receptors were obtained from a human donor with narcolepsy.

This chain joins TRBV6-1 and TRBJ1-5; 7 bases agree with TRBD1. The CDR3 has 16 amino acids. The germline V gene encodes CDR1 MNHNS and CDR2 SASEGT. The junction had 6 bases not matched to a gene; V was cut back by 4 bases and J by 0 bases. The CDR3 region is CASSGGTVISNQPQHF. The CDR3 nucleotides read TGTGCCAGCAGTGGGGGGACAGTGATTAGCAATCAGCCCCAGCATTTT.

The chain has TRBV2 and TRBJ1-1, with unresolved D. CDR1 and CDR2 (germline): SNHLY, FYNNEI. The V end was cut by 7 bases, the J end by 1 base, with 10 bases between. The CDR3 runs to 13 residues. In DNA form, the CDR3 reads TGTGCCAGCACCCCAGACGGGAACACTGAAGCTTTCTTT. Amino acid sequence: CASTPDGNTEAFF.

The chain combines TRBV19 with TRBJ1-5, with a weak D call TRBD1 (6 bases). The germline gives CDR1 LNHDA, CDR2 SQIVND (reference sequence). This CDR3 has 15 amino acids. Trimming removed 0 bases at V and 4 bases at J, with 10 bases between. The CDR3, as DNA: TGTGCCAGTAGTATAGATCGGACAGTTAATCAGCCCCAGCATTTT. This gives the protein CASSIDRTVNQPQHF. Using reference TRBV19 and TRBJ1-5 for the parts outside the CDR3, the full variable domain is DGGITQSPKYLFRKEGQNVTLSCEQNLNHDAMYWYRQDPGQGLRLIYYSQIVNDFQKGDIAEGYSVSREKKESFPLTVTSAQKNPTAFYLCASSIDRTVNQPQHFGDGTRLSIL.

This sequence joins TRBV10-1 and TRBJ1-1, with D possibly TRBD1 on 5 matching bases. V was pared by 4 bases and J by 4 bases, with 10 bases between. The CDR3 loop spans 13 amino acids. Germline V gene lookup returns CDR1 WNHNN and CDR2 SYGVQD (reference sequence). DNA of the CDR3: TGCGCCAGCAGTGGGGACTCGGGCACTGAAGCTTTCTTT. Its protein is CASSGDSGTEAFF.

The chain couples TRBV6-5 to TRBJ1-2; D is possibly TRBD1 (5 bases). Trimming shortened V by 7 bases and J by 7 bases, and 16 bases separated the two germline ends. CDR1 is MNHEY, CDR2 SVGAGI, per germline. The CDR3 covers 13 residues. This chain's CDR3 is CASIPRGAGGYTF. In DNA form, the CDR3 reads TGTGCCAGCATTCCCCGCGGGGCCGGTGGCTACACCTTC.

The rearrangement joins TRBV18 to TRBJ1-1; 10 nucleotides agree with TRBD1. With 1 base clipped from V and 1 base from J, the junction kept 9 bases outside the gene matches. This CDR3 comprises 18 residues. From germline, CDR1 is KGHSH and CDR2 LQKENI. The CDR3, as DNA: TGTGCCAGCTCACCACGAGGTGGACAGGGGGTTTGGAACACTGAAGCTTTCTTT. This codes for CASSPRGGQGVWNTEAFF.

V is TRBV5-1 and J is TRBJ2-7; a possible D gene is TRBD1 (5 bases). The CDR3 loop spans 15 amino acids. Trimming shortened V by 5 bases and J by 5 bases, and 20 bases separated the two germline ends. Germline V lookup: CDR1 SGHRS, CDR2 YFSETQ. This CDR3 reads CASSLLQGSLHEQYF. The CDR3 bases are TGCGCCAGCAGTCTACTCCAGGGCTCCCTCCACGAGCAGTACTTC.

The rearrangement uses TRBV5-1 and TRBJ1-3, with 9 bases lining up with TRBD1. V trimming: 0 bases; J trimming: 0 bases; junction bases outside the gene matches: 4. The CDR3 loop spans 17 amino acids. CDR1 and CDR2 (germline): SGHRS, YFSETQ. CDR3 loop: CASSLGTGAGSGNTIYF. The CDR3 DNA reads TGCGCCAGCAGCTTGGGGACAGGGGCCGGCTCTGGAAACACCATATATTTT.

The CDR3 protein is CASSGTPNYEQYF. CDR3 in DNA: TGTGCCAGCAGCGGGACTCCGAACTACGAGCAGTACTTC. The chain uses TRBV5-8 and TRBJ2-7; D may be TRBD2 (6 bases). V was pared by 4 bases and J by 3 bases, with 11 bases between. Germline CDR1 is SGHTS and CDR2 is YDEGEE. The CDR3 totals 13 residues. Based on the CDR3 plus reference TRBV5-8 and TRBJ2-7, the full variable domain is EAGVTQSPTHLIKTRGQQATLRCSPISGHTSVYWYQQALGLGLQFLLWYDEGEERNRGNFPPRFSGRQFPNYSSELNVNALELEDSALYLCASSGTPNYEQYFGPGTRLTVT.

The V and J genes are TRBV5-5 and TRBJ2-5; D possibly corresponds to TRBD2 (6 bases). With 5 bases removed from V and 1 base from J, the gap between germline ends came to 15 bases. Germline assignment: CDR1 SGHKS and CDR2 YYEKEE (reference sequence). The CDR3 is 15 residues long. CDR3 sequence (DNA): TGTGCCAGCAGGAGACGGGGGTCGTTCCAAGAGACCCAGTACTTC. It is translated as CASRRRGSFQETQYF.

The chain links TRBV28 to TRBJ2-3; 7 bases match TRBD2. The CDR3 runs to 15 residues. Germline V gene lookup returns CDR1 MDHEN and CDR2 SYDVKM. With V trimmed by 2 bases and J by 1 base, 3 bases remained unmatched. The CDR3 region has the DNA TGTGCCAGCAGTTTAAGGGCGGGAGGCACAGATACGCAGTATTTT. Translation: CASSLRAGGTDTQYF.

The chain joins TRBV19 to TRBJ2-5; D call uncertain. Trimming removed 3 bases from V and 5 bases from J, with 13 bases in between. Germline loops: CDR1 LNHDA, CDR2 SQIVND (reference sequence). CDR3 size: 14 residues. The CDR3 nucleotides read TGTGCCAGTAGTATTGGCCTCACTGTGGAGACCCAGTACTTC. Protein product: CASSIGLTVETQYF.

V is TRBV4-2 and J is TRBJ2-5; D unresolved. The CDR3 is made up of 12 amino acids. V was clipped by 3 bases and J by 1 base, with 3 bases between them. The V gene's germline CDR1 is LGHNA and CDR2 YNFKEQ. CDR3 sequence: CASSQSQETQYF. CDR3 nucleotides: TGTGCCAGCAGCCAGAGCCAAGAGACCCAGTACTTC.

The chain is built from TRBV28 and TRBJ2-5; 13 bases agree with TRBD2. The CDR3 loop spans 17 amino acids. From germline, CDR1 is MDHEN and CDR2 SYDVKM. Trimming removed 4 bases from V and 5 bases from J; junction bases left unmatched: 10. DNA of the CDR3: TGTGCCAGCAGTTCACTACTTGGACTAGCGGGAGCCGAGACCCAGTACTTC. Amino acids: CASSSLLGLAGAETQYF.

The CDR3 loop is CASSETGGESGELFF. CDR3 nucleotide sequence: TGTGCCAGCAGTGAGACAGGGGGCGAATCCGGGGAGCTGTTTTTT. The chain employs TRBV25-1 and TRBJ2-2, with TRBD1 identical over 10 bases. The CDR3 totals 15 residues. CDR1 is MGHDK, CDR2 SYGVNS, per germline. Germline trimming cut 3 bases from V and 6 bases from J; bases unmatched to any gene: 4.

This clone was detected a few times. The chain carries TRBV5-4 and TRBJ2-5; D may match TRBD1 or TRBD2 (6 bases each). This CDR3 is 15 amino acids long. The germline V gene has CDR1 SGHNT and CDR2 YYREEE (reference sequence). Trimming removed 1 base from V and 3 bases from J, with 13 bases in between. CDR3 nucleotide sequence: TGTGCCAGCAGCTTGAGGGGGGCGATTAAAGAGACCCAGTACTTC. Its protein product is CASSLRGAIKETQYF.

The V and J genes are TRBV6-5 and TRBJ1-5; D gene uncertain. V gave up 2 bases and J gave up 3 bases, with 14 bases separating them. The CDR3 consists of 16 residues. Germline V lookup: CDR1 MNHEY, CDR2 SVGAGI. As DNA, the CDR3 is TGTGCCAGCAGTTACCAGCGGCCTCCCCACAATCAGCCCCAGCATTTT. Translation: CASSYQRPPHNQPQHF.

This clone was observed a handful of times. The chain couples TRBV5-1 to TRBJ1-2; D is unclear. CDR3 size: 13 residues. V was clipped by 0 bases and J by 2 bases, with 5 bases between them. CDR1 is SGHRS, CDR2 YFSETQ, per germline. This chain's CDR3 is CASSLEHNYGYTF. The DNA of the CDR3 is TGCGCCAGCAGCTTGGAACACAACTATGGCTACACCTTC.

V usage is TRBV18 and J usage is TRBJ2-5; TRBD1 is a possible D gene (5 bases). Germline V lookup: CDR1 KGHSH, CDR2 LQKENI. CDR3 size: 15 residues. With 4 bases removed from V and 1 base from J, the gap between germline ends came to 13 bases. The CDR3 loop is CASSLRQGPQETQYF. Written as DNA, the CDR3 is TGTGCCAGCTCACTACGTCAGGGTCCCCAAGAGACCCAGTACTTC.

The chain has TRBV5-6 and TRBJ2-5; D is perhaps TRBD1 (7 bases). Deletions cut 1 base from V and 5 bases from J, with 15 bases between. The CDR3 runs to 15 residues. Looked up from germline, CDR1 is SGHDT and CDR2 is YYEEEE. This chain's CDR3 is CASSLLGRGDETQYF. The CDR3 coding sequence is TGTGCCAGCAGCTTGTTGGGCAGGGGGGATGAGACCCAGTACTTC.

This chain connects TRBV2 to TRBJ1-5; TRBD1 aligns across 8 bases. The V and J ends lost 4 bases and 2 bases, in that order; junction bases with no gene match: 1. In germline, CDR1 is SNHLY, CDR2 FYNNEI. This CDR3 is 14 amino acids long. For the CDR3, the DNA is TGTGCCAGCAGTGTGGGACAGGGCAATCAGCCCCAGCATTTT. Translating gives CASSVGQGNQPQHF.

The chain uses TRBV5-1 and TRBJ2-7; TRBD1 matches 9 bases. V lost 3 bases, J lost 7 bases, and 14 bases stayed unmatched. Germline V CDR1 and CDR2: SGHRS, YFSETQ. The CDR3 consists of 16 residues. CDR3 bases: TGCGCCAGCAGCTCCGGGACAGGGTCGGGCCAGGAAGAGCAGTACTTC. Its protein product is CASSSGTGSGQEEQYF.

The chain links TRBV28 to TRBJ1-2, with a possible D match to TRBD1 (6 bases). The CDR3 consists of 15 residues. Trimming removed 7 bases from V and 4 bases from J, with 19 bases in between. Per the germline V gene, CDR1 is MDHEN and CDR2 is SYDVKM. The CDR3 nucleotides are TGTGCCAGCATGAATGCAGGGGCGGTAAGCTATGGCTACACCTTC. Its protein is CASMNAGAVSYGYTF.

The V call is TRBV11-2, the J call TRBJ1-1, with D possibly TRBD1 on 6 matching bases. Germline V gene sequence: CDR1 SGHAT, CDR2 FQNNGV. V lost 4 bases, J lost 4 bases, and 22 bases lay in between. The CDR3 contains 17 residues. The CDR3 DNA reads TGTGCCAGCAGCTCCTCCGGGTCGTACAGGGTGGGCACTGAAGCTTTCTTT. It translates to CASSSSGSYRVGTEAFF.

This chain connects TRBV10-3 to TRBJ1-1; no definite D call. The CDR3 contains 14 residues. Germline CDR1 is ENHRY and CDR2 is SYGVKD. V dropped 6 bases and J dropped 0 bases, with 11 bases sitting between them. In nucleotides, the CDR3 is TGTGCCATCAGCCCTAATAGGGTGAACACTGAAGCTTTCTTT. Translated: CAISPNRVNTEAFF.

The V gene is TRBV5-1, the J gene TRBJ2-3; TRBD1 matches 9 bases. The trim removed 7 bases at V and 2 bases at J, leaving 5 bases unmatched. The CDR3 is 14 amino acids. Germline CDR1 SGHRS, CDR2 YFSETQ. The CDR3 loop reads CASGQGTSTDTQYF. CDR3 in DNA: TGCGCCAGCGGACAGGGGACATCCACAGATACGCAGTATTTT.

This clone was seen a few times. V gene TRBV11-2 combines with J gene TRBJ2-1; 11 bases are shared with TRBD2. The V and J ends lost 5 bases and 2 bases, in that order; junction bases with no gene match: 11. The CDR3 has 18 residues. Per germline, CDR1 SGHAT and CDR2 FQNNGV. The CDR3 reads CASSPPRRLAGPYNEQFF. The CDR3 nucleotides read TGTGCCAGCAGCCCCCCCCGGAGACTAGCGGGGCCCTACAATGAGCAGTTCTTC.

This clone was observed a handful of times. V and J are TRBV5-6 and TRBJ1-2; D gene uncertain. Trimming stripped 0 bases from V and 4 bases from J, with 4 bases between. The CDR3 sequence is 12 residues long. Germline CDR1 is SGHDT and CDR2 is YYEEEE. The CDR3 DNA sequence: TGTGCCAGCAGCTTGGCTGGCTATGGCTACACCTTC. It is translated as CASSLAGYGYTF.

The chain is built from TRBV15 and TRBJ2-7, with D tentatively TRBD1 (6 bases). The V and J ends lost 5 bases and 1 base respectively, with 12 bases between them. The CDR3 loop spans 14 amino acids. CDR1 and CDR2 from the germline V gene are LNHNV and YYDKDF (reference sequence). The CDR3 DNA reads as TGTGCCACCAGCCTTCAGACAGGTTCCTACGAGCAGTACTTC. Encoded protein: CATSLQTGSYEQYF.

The genes are TRBV15 and TRBJ2-3, with 10 bases matching TRBD1. Germline assignment: CDR1 LNHNV and CDR2 YYDKDF (reference sequence). CDR3 length: 15 residues. V shed 1 base and J 3 bases; nucleotides not matched to a gene: 1. This CDR3 is CATSRGTGGTDTQYF. The CDR3, as DNA: TGTGCCACCAGCAGAGGGACAGGGGGGACAGATACGCAGTATTTT. Based on the CDR3 plus reference TRBV15 and TRBJ2-3, the full variable domain is DAMVIQNPRYQVTQFGKPVTLSCSQTLNHNVMYWYQQKSSQAPKLLFHYYDKDFNNEADTPDNFQSRRPNTSFCFLDIRSPGLGDTAMYLCATSRGTGGTDTQYFGPGTRLTVL.

This clone was picked up a small number of times. V usage is TRBV4-2 and J usage is TRBJ1-1, with D uncertain. Deletions cut 3 bases from V and 7 bases from J, with 18 bases between. The germline gives CDR1 LGHNA, CDR2 YNFKEQ. The CDR3 spans 15 residues. This CDR3 reads CASSQTQRVGSEAFF. As DNA, the CDR3 is TGTGCCAGCAGCCAGACCCAACGGGTAGGGAGTGAAGCTTTCTTT.

This chain connects TRBV7-2 to TRBJ2-3; possible D gene TRBD2, 5 bases. CDR1 is SGHTA and CDR2 is FQGNSA in the germline V gene. V was shortened by 2 bases and J by 5 bases, with 8 bases between the two germline ends. The CDR3 runs 13 residues. The CDR3 nucleotides read TGTGCCAGCAGCTTAAACCGGGGAGATACGCAGTATTTT. Amino acid sequence: CASSLNRGDTQYF.